Listed below are T cell receptor beta chains from one sample, sequenced in a study of PD-L1 blockade in urothelial cancer. Only in-frame clones appear in the TCRdb table, and some are missing; sequencing was by immunoSEQ multiplex PCR. The sample has about 70,000 clones, roughly 90% seen once. The source was PBMCs, collected around atezolizumab (anti-PD-L1) treatment. These receptors were collected from a man aged 65-85 years with urothelial cancer. The CDR3 runs from the conserved cysteine through the conserved F or W. Clone size is not always given. Where it is, it says once, few, many or a class for expanded clones.

.,TRBV28,TRBJ2-7,CASKQQGASYEQYF
.,TRBV12-5,TRBJ2-5,CASGLQGPETQYF
.,TRBV2,TRBJ2-3,CASSDRDTQYF
.,TRBV5-5,TRBJ2-2,CASSFTMGRTGELFF
.,TRBV28,TRBJ1-5,CASSSPSSSRQPQHF
.,TRBV28,TRBJ2-1,CASSYGVGYNEQFF
.,TRBV9,TRBJ2-1,CASSVDIPGRAYNEQFF
.,TRBV5-6,TRBJ1-1,CASLSMGRRLNTEAFF
.,TRBV28,TRBJ2-7,CASSRGRLEQYF
.,TRBV11-2,TRBJ1-1,CASRSLRRGDTEAFF
.,TRBV29-1,TRBJ2-3,CSVGFTDTQYF
.,TRBV5-1,TRBJ1-2,CASSLGRDGYTF
.,TRBV6-6,TRBJ2-3,CASSYDHTTSTDTQYF
.,TRBV11-2,TRBJ2-5,CASSLGDRAPDQETQYF
.,TRBV28,TRBJ2-1,CASSFPSGRAGRFF
.,TRBV4-1,TRBJ2-4,CASSQDLAGAKNIQYF
.,TRBV9,TRBJ1-2,CASSHSNRDRGGYTF
.,TRBV27,TRBJ2-7,CASSPGQGGLEQYF
.,TRBV19,TRBJ2-2,CASRAQGSAPAGELFF
.,TRBV10-1,TRBJ2-1,CASSESVSGRAFEQFF
.,TRBV29-1,TRBJ1-2,CSANRDRGLYTF
.,TRBV19,TRBJ2-2,CASSTGTVNTGELFF
.,TRBV5-1,TRBJ2-1,CASSAGTPPGNEQFF
.,TRBV6-6,TRBJ2-1,CASSYGAGGPPEQFF
.,TRBV5-1,TRBJ2-2,CASSMGQFGTGELFF
once,TRBV11-2,TRBJ1-4,CASSLAAGAATNEKLFF
few,TRBV14,TRBJ2-3,CASSKQLASTDTQYF
.,TRBV5-4,TRBJ2-3,CASSMPKGGQTDTQYF
.,TRBV15,TRBJ2-3,CATSRGGEDTQYF
.,TRBV28,TRBJ1-3,CASTSAGNTIYF
.,TRBV7-6,TRBJ2-5,CASSLEAGGPKTQYF
.,TRBV5-1,TRBJ2-1,CASRRDRGPSEQFF
once,TRBV11-2,TRBJ2-7,CASSLGLAGDYEQYF
.,TRBV5-4,TRBJ2-7,CASSFSGAVGEQYF
.,TRBV5-4,TRBJ1-5,CASSQDSDQPQHF
.,TRBV30,TRBJ2-5,CAWSSGLAGGSLAAQYF
.,TRBV6-5,TRBJ2-3,CASTSGGQSDTQYF
.,TRBV30,TRBJ2-3,CAWSRLAGVSDTQYF
.,TRBV2,TRBJ1-6,CASSVGVSPLHF
.,TRBV6-1,TRBJ1-2,CAIGTGTYGYTF
.,TRBV6-5,TRBJ2-2,CASSVQGTPGELFF